This T cell receptor beta chain was documented in a study of naive and memory T cell subsets. Broader study findings: In naive cells, over 95% of TCR sequences were seen only once. Gini index rose across naive, CM, EM and EMRA in CD4 and CD8.

Germline V CDR1 and CDR2: SEHNR, FQNEAQ (reference sequence). This CDR3 comprises 14 residues. V was pared by 5 bases and J by 3 bases, with 11 bases between. Both TRBC1 and TRBC2 were covered by a beta constant-region primer of two equimolar oligonucleotides. Four rounds of PCR amplified the ligated cDNA using nested alpha and beta constant-region primers plus SP2. The cDNA 3' end received a ligated single-stranded oligonucleotide carrying the SP2 primer and a 12-nucleotide UMI. TCRdb redid the calling of the UMI-ligation and nested PCR reads with MiXCR, one entry per CDR3 protein. Of around 17,000 distinct CDR3 sequences listed, approximately 9% were seen once; the top ten hold around 23%. This clonotype was found a few times. The antigen is unknown.

The J gene is TRBJ1-5, the V gene TRBV7-9; D gene unclear. The sequencing input was central memory CD8+ T cells from blood. The clonotype originates from a human donor in good health. CDR3 amino acids: CASSPDGYNQPQHF. The CDR3 DNA reads as TGTGCCAGCAGCCCAGACGGATACAATCAGCCCCAGCATTTT.